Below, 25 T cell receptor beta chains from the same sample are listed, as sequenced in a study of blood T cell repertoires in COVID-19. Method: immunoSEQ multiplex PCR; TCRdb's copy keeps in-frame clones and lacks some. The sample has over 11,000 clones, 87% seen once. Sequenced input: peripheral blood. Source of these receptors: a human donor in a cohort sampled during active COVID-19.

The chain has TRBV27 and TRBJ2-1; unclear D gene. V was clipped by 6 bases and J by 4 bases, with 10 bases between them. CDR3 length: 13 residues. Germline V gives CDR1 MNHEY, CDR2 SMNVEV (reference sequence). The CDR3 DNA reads TGTGCCAGCAGGGTGACTGATTACAATGAGCAGTTCTTC. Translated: CASRVTDYNEQFF.

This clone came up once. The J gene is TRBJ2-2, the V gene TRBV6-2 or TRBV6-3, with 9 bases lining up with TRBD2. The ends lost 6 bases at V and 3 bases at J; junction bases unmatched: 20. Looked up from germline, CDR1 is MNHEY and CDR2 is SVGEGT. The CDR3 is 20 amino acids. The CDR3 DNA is TGTGCCAGCAGCCTCCGGCGCATTAGCGGGAGATCCGGGCACACCGGGGAGCTGTTTTTT. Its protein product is CASSLRRISGRSGHTGELFF.

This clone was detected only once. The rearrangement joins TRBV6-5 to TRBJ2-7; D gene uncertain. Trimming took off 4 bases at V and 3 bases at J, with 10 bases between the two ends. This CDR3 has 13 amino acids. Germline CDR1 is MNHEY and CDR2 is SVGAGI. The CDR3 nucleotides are TGTGCCAGCAGTTCCCAACACAGCTACGAGCAGTACTTC. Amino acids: CASSSQHSYEQYF.

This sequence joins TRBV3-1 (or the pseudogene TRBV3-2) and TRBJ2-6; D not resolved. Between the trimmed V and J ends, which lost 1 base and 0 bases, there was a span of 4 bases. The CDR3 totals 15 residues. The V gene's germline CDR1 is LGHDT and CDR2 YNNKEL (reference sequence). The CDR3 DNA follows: TGTGCCAGCAGCCAAGTTCGCTCTGGGGCCAACGTCCTGACTTTC. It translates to CASSQVRSGANVLTF.

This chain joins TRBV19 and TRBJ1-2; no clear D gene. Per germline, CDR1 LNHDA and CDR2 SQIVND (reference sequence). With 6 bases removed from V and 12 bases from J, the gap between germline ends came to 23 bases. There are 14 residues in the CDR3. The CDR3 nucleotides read TGTGCCAGTAGCGGTGCGGGTAACTTCTATGTTGACACCTTC. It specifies CASSGAGNFYVDTF.

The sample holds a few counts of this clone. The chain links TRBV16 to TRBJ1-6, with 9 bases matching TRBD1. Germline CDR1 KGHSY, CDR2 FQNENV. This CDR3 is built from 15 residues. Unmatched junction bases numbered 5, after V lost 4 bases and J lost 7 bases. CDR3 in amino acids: CASSPLGQGNSPLHF. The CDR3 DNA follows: TGTGCCAGCAGCCCCTTAGGACAGGGGAATTCACCCCTCCACTTT. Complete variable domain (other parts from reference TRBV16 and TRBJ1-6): GEEVAQTPKHLVRGEGQKAKLYCAPIKGHSYVFWYQQVLKNEFKFLISFQNENVFDETGMPKERFSAKCLPNSPCSLEIQATKLEDSAVYFCASSPLGQGNSPLHFGNGTRLTVT.

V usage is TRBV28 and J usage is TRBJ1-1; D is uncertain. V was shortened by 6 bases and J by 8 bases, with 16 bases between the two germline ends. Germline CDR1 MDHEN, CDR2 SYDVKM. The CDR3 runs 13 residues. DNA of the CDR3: TGTGCCAGCAGCACCGCTACGATCAGGGAAGCTTTCTTT. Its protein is CASSTATIREAFF.

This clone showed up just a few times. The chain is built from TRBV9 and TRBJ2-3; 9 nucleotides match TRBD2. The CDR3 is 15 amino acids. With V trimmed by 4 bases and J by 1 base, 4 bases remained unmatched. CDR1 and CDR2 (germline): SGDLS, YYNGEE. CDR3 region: CASSLAGVGTDTQYF. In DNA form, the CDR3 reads TGTGCCAGCAGCTTAGCGGGAGTAGGCACAGATACGCAGTATTTT.

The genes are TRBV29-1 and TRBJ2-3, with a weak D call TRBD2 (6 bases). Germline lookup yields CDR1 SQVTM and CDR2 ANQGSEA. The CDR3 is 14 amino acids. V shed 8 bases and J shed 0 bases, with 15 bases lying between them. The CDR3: CSLDRRGSTDTQYF. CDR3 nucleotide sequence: TGCAGCCTAGATAGGCGGGGCAGCACAGATACGCAGTATTTT.

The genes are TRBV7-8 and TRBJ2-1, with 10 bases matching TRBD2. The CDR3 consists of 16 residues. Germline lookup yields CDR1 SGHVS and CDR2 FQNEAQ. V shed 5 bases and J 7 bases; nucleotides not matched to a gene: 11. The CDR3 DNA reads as TGTGCCAGCAGCCATCCGGGACTAGCGTTTGATAATGAGCAGTTCTTC. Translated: CASSHPGLAFDNEQFF.

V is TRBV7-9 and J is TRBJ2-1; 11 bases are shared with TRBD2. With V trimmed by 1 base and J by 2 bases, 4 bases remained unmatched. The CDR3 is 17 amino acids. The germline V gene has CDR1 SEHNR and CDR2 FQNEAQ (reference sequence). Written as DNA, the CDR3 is TGTGCCAGCAGCTTAGAACTAGCGGGAGAAGCCTACAATGAGCAGTTCTTC. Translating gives CASSLELAGEAYNEQFF.

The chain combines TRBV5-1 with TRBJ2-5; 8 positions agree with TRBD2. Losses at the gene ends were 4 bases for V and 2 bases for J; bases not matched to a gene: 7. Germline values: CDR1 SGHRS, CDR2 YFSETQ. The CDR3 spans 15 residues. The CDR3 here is CASSLLTSGQETQYF. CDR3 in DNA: TGCGCCAGCAGCCTGCTCACTAGCGGACAAGAGACCCAGTACTTC. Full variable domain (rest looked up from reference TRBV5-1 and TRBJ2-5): KAGVTQTPRYLIKTRGQQVTLSCSPISGHRSVSWYQQTPGQGLQFLFEYFSETQRNKGNFPGRFSGRQFSNSRSEMNVSTLELGDSALYLCASSLLTSGQETQYFGPGTRLLVL.

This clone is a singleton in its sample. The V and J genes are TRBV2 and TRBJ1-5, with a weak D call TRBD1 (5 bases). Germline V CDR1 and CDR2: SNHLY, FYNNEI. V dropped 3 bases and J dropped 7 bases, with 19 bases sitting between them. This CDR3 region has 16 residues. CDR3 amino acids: CASSDEGRGWVQPQHF. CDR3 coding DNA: TGTGCCAGCAGTGATGAAGGGAGGGGTTGGGTGCAGCCCCAGCATTTT.

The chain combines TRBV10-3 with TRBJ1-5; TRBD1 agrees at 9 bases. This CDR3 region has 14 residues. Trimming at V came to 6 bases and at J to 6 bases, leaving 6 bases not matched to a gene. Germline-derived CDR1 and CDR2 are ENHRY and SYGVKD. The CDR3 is CAISSGQGGQPQHF. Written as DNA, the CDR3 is TGTGCCATCAGCTCGGGACAGGGTGGTCAGCCCCAGCATTTT.

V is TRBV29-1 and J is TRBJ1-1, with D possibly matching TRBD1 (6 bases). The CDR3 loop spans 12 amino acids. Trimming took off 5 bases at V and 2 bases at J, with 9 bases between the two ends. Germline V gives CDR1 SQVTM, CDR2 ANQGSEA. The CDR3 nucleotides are TGCAGCGTTCAACAGGGTAACACTGAAGCTTTCTTT. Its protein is CSVQQGNTEAFF.

CDR3: CASSFSGNTEAFF. In DNA, the CDR3 is TGTGCCAGTAGTTTTTCAGGGAACACTGAAGCTTTCTTT. This rearrangement joins TRBV19 to TRBJ1-1; D remains unclear. The V gene's germline CDR1 is LNHDA and CDR2 SQIVND (reference sequence). There are 13 residues in the CDR3. Trimming removed 5 bases from V and 1 base from J, with 8 bases in between.

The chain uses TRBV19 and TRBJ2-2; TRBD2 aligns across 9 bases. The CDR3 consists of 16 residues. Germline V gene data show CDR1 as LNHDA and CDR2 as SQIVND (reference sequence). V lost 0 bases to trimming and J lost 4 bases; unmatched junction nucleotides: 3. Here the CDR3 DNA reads TGTGCCAGTAGTATAGATTTAGCGGGAGTCACCGGGGAGCTGTTTTTT. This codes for CASSIDLAGVTGELFF.

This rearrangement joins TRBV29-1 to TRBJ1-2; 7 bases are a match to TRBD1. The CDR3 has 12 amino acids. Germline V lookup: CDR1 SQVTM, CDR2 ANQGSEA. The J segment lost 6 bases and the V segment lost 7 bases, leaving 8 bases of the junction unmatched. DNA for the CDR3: TGCAGCGGTGAGACAGGGTCGGATGGCTACACCTTC. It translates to CSGETGSDGYTF.

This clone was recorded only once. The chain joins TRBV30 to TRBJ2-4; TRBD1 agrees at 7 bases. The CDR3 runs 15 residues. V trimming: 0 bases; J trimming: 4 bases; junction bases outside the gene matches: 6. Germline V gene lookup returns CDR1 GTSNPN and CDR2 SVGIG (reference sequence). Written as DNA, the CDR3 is TGTGCCTGGAGTGTACAAGGGACAGAAAAAAACATTCAGTACTTC. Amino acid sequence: CAWSVQGTEKNIQYF.

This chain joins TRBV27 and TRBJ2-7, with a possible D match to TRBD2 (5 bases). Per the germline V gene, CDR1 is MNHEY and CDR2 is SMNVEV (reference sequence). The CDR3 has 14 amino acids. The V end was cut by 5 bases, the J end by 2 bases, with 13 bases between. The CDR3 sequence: CASSTGLATYEQYF. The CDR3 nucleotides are TGTGCCAGCAGTACTGGGCTAGCAACCTACGAGCAGTACTTC.

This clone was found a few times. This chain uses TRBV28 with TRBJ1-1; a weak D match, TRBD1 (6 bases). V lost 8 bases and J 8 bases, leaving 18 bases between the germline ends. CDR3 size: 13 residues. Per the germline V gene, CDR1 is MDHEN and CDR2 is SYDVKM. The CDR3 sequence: CASGKQGFGEAFF. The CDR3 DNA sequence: TGTGCCAGCGGAAAACAGGGTTTCGGGGAAGCTTTCTTT.

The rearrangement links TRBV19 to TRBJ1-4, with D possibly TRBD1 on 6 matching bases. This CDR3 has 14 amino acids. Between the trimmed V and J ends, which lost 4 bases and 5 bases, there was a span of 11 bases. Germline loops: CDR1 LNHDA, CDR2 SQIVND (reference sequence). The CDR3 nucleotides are TGTGCCAGTAGTACGAACAGGGAGAATGAAAAACTGTTTTTT. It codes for CASSTNRENEKLFF.

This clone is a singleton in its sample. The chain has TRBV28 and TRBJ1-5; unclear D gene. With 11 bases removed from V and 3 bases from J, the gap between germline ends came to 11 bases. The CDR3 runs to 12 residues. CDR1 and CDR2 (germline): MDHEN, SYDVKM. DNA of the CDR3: TGTGCCTCCGGAGGGAACAATCAGCCCCAGCATTTT. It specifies CASGGNNQPQHF.

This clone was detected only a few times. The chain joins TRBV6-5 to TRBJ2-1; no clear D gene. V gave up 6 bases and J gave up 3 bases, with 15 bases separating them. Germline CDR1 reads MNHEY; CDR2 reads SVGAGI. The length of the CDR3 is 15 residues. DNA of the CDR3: TGTGCCAGCAGGACTGGTCCTCTGGGCTACAATGAGCAGTTCTTC. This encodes CASRTGPLGYNEQFF.

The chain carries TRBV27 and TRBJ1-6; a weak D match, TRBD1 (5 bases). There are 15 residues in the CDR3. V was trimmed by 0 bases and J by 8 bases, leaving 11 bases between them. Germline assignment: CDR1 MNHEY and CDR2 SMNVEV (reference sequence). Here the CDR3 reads CASSLSPGGDSPLHF. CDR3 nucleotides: TGTGCCAGCAGTTTATCCCCGGGAGGGGATTCACCCCTCCACTTT.